The rows below give T cell receptor beta chains drawn from one sample of a study of T cells in Graves' hyperthyroidism and ophthalmopathy. TCRdb called the multiplex PCR reads again in MiXCR, with one record for every CDR3 protein. The sample contains approximately 370,000 distinct CDR3 sequences, about a sixth of which appear only once. Material: blood. These receptor sequences come from a woman in her twenties or thirties with Graves' hyperthyroidism that later progressed to Graves' ophthalmopathy. The CDR3 runs from the conserved cysteine through the conserved F or W. A D gene is named only where the DNA matches it firmly. Not every row has a clone size; where given, it reads once, few, many or a size class.

D | J | size | V | DNA | CDR3
TRBD1 | TRBJ2-5 | many | TRBV20-1 | TGCAGTGCTAGAGCCCTGGGACAGAGCCAAGAGACCCAGTACTTC | CSARALGQSQETQYF
TRBD1 | TRBJ1-6 | once | TRBV19 | TGTGCCAGTAGTGTCGGCAGGGGGATCTCACCCCTCCACTTT | CASSVGRGISPLHF
. | TRBJ2-7 | many | TRBV12-3/TRBV12-4 | TGTGCCAGCAGTTCCTCTTCGACGATTTCCGAGCAGTACTTC | CASSSSSTISEQYF
TRBD1 | TRBJ1-1 | many | TRBV29-1 | TGCAGCGTTGAAGATAGAATGGACAGGGCTGAAGCTTTCTTT | CSVEDRMDRAEAFF
. | TRBJ1-1 | many | TRBV6-1 | TGTGCCAGCAGCTACGCAGGGGCTGAAGCTTTCTTT | CASSYAGAEAFF
TRBD2 | TRBJ2-3 | many | TRBV5-1 | TGCGCCAGCAGCTTGGAGGGGAGGGCAGGGAGCACAGATACGCAGTATTTT | CASSLEGRAGSTDTQYF
TRBD1 | TRBJ2-3 | many | TRBV20-1 | TGCAGTGCTAGAGTTATGACAGGGGATGACACAGATACGCAGTATTTT | CSARVMTGDDTDTQYF
. | TRBJ1-5 | . | TRBV15 | TGTGCCACCAGCAGAGACGATAGCAATCAGCCCCAGCATTTT | CATSRDDSNQPQHF
. | TRBJ2-7 | many | TRBV19 | TGTGCCAGTAACAAGGGTTCGGATGGCTACGAGCAGTACTTC | CASNKGSDGYEQYF
TRBD1 | TRBJ1-1 | many | TRBV11-2 | TGTGCCAGCAGCCTCGGGACAGGGGTAACTGAAGCTTTCTTT | CASSLGTGVTEAFF
. | TRBJ2-3 | . | TRBV5-1 | TGCGCCAGCAGCGCGGGGACCTCAAGGAGGGCAGATACGCAGTATTTT | CASSAGTSRRADTQYF
. | TRBJ2-3 | . | TRBV9 | TGTGCCAGCGCACAGGTTAGCACAGATACGCAGTATTTT | CASAQVSTDTQYF
. | TRBJ2-1 | . | TRBV3-1 | TGTGCCAGCAGCCCTGTGCCCGGATGGGTCCATGAGCAGTTCTTC | CASSPVPGWVHEQFF
. | TRBJ2-3 | . | TRBV11-2 | TGTGCCAGCAGCAAGGAATACACAGATACGCAGTATTTT | CASSKEYTDTQYF
TRBD2 | TRBJ2-3 | many | TRBV18 | TGTGCCAGCTCACGACTAGCGGGACCCACAGATACGCAGTATTTT | CASSRLAGPTDTQYF
. | TRBJ2-7 | many | TRBV12-3/TRBV12-4 | TGTGCCAGCAGTCTACAGAATCGACAGGGACTCCAGCAGTACTTC | CASSLQNRQGLQQYF
. | TRBJ1-1 | many | TRBV27 | TGTGCCAGCACCCCCCCGGGGGGACGGTGGAACACTGAAGCTTTCTTT | CASTPPGGRWNTEAFF
. | TRBJ1-2 | many | TRBV28 | TGTGCCAGCACCACATCCCAGGGACGGGATGGCTACACCTTC | CASTTSQGRDGYTF
. | TRBJ2-2 | . | TRBV27 | TGTGCCAGCAGTACGAAGGGCGGGTGGGCCGGGGAGCTGTTTTTT | CASSTKGGWAGELFF
. | TRBJ1-2 | many | TRBV2 | TGTGCCAGCAGTGAATGGGGGGGATTCTATGGCTACACCTTC | CASSEWGGFYGYTF
. | TRBJ1-1 | many | TRBV10-3 | TGTGCCATCAGCGCGGCCAGCGGTAAACCGAACACTGAAGCTTTCTTT | CAISAASGKPNTEAFF
. | TRBJ2-1 | many | TRBV28 | TGTGCCAGCAGTTCAAATCAGGGCCTGGATGAGCAGTTCTTC | CASSSNQGLDEQFF
. | TRBJ2-1 | few | TRBV20-1 | TGCAGTGCCAACCCGGGACTGGCTTTAGAAGAGCAGTTCTTC | CSANPGLALEEQFF
. | TRBJ2-1 | . | TRBV3-1 | TGTGCCAGCAACCAAGACGAGACAGGTCTCGGATACAATGAGCAGTTCTTC | CASNQDETGLGYNEQFF
. | TRBJ1-1 | many | TRBV2 | TGTGCCAGCAGTGGATGGAGGGGCGAGAACACTGAAGCTTTCTTT | CASSGWRGENTEAFF
. | TRBJ1-3 | many | TRBV30 | TGTGCCTGGAGTGGAGTCGGACTGTCCTCTGGAAACACCATATATTTT | CAWSGVGLSSGNTIYF
TRBD2 | TRBJ2-2 | many | TRBV20-1 | TGCAGTGCTAGGACTAGCGGTAACACCGGGGAGCTGTTTTTT | CSARTSGNTGELFF
. | TRBJ1-1 | few | TRBV19 | TGTGCCAGTAGCGGCCATCATACAGGGTTCTTTCTCGCTTTCTTT | CASSGHHTGFFLAFF
TRBD2 | TRBJ2-2 | many | TRBV10-1 | TGCGCCAGCAGTCAGAAGGTAGCGGGAGGAGTTCCCGGGGAGCTGTTTTTT | CASSQKVAGGVPGELFF
. | TRBJ2-3 | many | TRBV10-2 | TGCGCCAGCAGTGAGTCAGAGGCAGGTGCAGATACGCAGTATTTT | CASSESEAGADTQYF
TRBD1 | TRBJ2-5 | many | TRBV11-2 | TGTGCCAGCAGAGACAGGGGGCGCGAAGAGACCCAGTACTTC | CASRDRGREETQYF
. | TRBJ1-5 | many | TRBV29-1 | TGCAGCGTCGAAACAGCTCACAATCAGCCCCAGCATTTT | CSVETAHNQPQHF
. | TRBJ1-1 | many | TRBV13 | TGTGCCAGCAGCCATCTCCTTTCGACCTCCTCGGGCAGTGAAGCTTTCTTT | CASSHLLSTSSGSEAFF
TRBD2 | TRBJ2-1 | . | TRBV20-1 | TGCAGTGCTAGAGATCTGGCTAGCGGCAACAATGAGCAGTTCTTC | CSARDLASGNNEQFF
TRBD1 | TRBJ1-4 | . | TRBV2 | TGTGCCAGCAGCACAGGGGGCACTGAAAAACTGTTTTTT | CASSTGGTEKLFF
. | TRBJ2-1 | . | TRBV12-3/TRBV12-4 | TGTGCCAGCAGTTTATGGGGGGATAGGAATGAGCAGTTCTTC | CASSLWGDRNEQFF
. | TRBJ1-1 | many | TRBV28 | TGTGCCAGCAGCTTCAGGAAGAACACTGAAGCTTTCTTT | CASSFRKNTEAFF
. | TRBJ1-1 | many | TRBV28 | TGTGCCAGCAGTGACCGATCTGACACTGAAGCTTTCTTT | CASSDRSDTEAFF
. | TRBJ2-3 | . | TRBV5-4 | TGTGCCAGCAGCTTGGTGCAGAGCTCTAGCACAGATACGCAGTATTTT | CASSLVQSSSTDTQYF
. | TRBJ1-6 | few | TRBV27 | TGTGCCAGCAGTGATGCCCCCGGAATATATTCACCCCTCCACTTT | CASSDAPGIYSPLHF
. | TRBJ2-3 | few | TRBV20-1 | TGCAGTGCTACCTCCCCTACAGATACGCAGTATTTT | CSATSPTDTQYF
. | TRBJ2-7 | many | TRBV11-2 | TGTGCCAGCAGCTTAGATTTATTAGATTACGAGCAGTACTTC | CASSLDLLDYEQYF
. | TRBJ1-1 | . | TRBV19 | TGTGCCAGTAGATTACGGGGACGGAGCACTGAAGCTTTCTTT | CASRLRGRSTEAFF
. | TRBJ1-2 | many | TRBV30 | TGTGCCTGGAGTGTAGGGACACTCTATGGCTACACCTTC | CAWSVGTLYGYTF
. | TRBJ2-7 | many | TRBV28 | TGTGCCAGCAGTTACCTCACTCGCCGGGCCTTAGCCGACGAGCAGTACTTC | CASSYLTRRALADEQYF
TRBD2 | TRBJ2-2 | many | TRBV6-5 | TGTGCCAGCAGTTCTAGCGGGAGAGTAACCGGGGAGCTGTTTTTT | CASSSSGRVTGELFF
. | TRBJ1-2 | many | TRBV27 | TGTGCCAGCAGTTTCAGGGGATTCGCCCCACATGGCTACACCTTC | CASSFRGFAPHGYTF
TRBD2 | TRBJ2-1 | many | TRBV3-1 | TGTGCCAGCAGCCAAGCCGGACTAGCGGGAGCTAATGAGCAGTTCTTC | CASSQAGLAGANEQFF
. | TRBJ2-1 | . | TRBV2 | TGTGCCAGCAGTGAGGGACTGAGAGGCAATGAGCAGTTCTTC | CASSEGLRGNEQFF
. | TRBJ2-5 | few | TRBV7-9 | TGTGCCAGCAGCCAGGGGGGGACGGAGACCCAGTACTTC | CASSQGGTETQYF
. | TRBJ1-4 | few | TRBV10-2 | TGCGCCAGCAGTGGTCAGGGACGGGGGGAACTGTTTTTT | CASSGQGRGELFF
TRBD2 | TRBJ2-3 | . | TRBV27 | TGTGCCAGCAGTCCTACAGCGGGGGGCAAGTTTTCGGATACGCAGTATTTT | CASSPTAGGKFSDTQYF
TRBD1 | TRBJ1-1 | few | TRBV5-1 | TGCGCCAGCAGCTTAAGACAGGGGGTCACTGAAGCTTTCTTT | CASSLRQGVTEAFF
TRBD1 | TRBJ2-1 | . | TRBV5-8 | TGTGCCAGCAGATACGGGACAGATATGACCTACAATGAGCAGTTCTTC | CASRYGTDMTYNEQFF
. | TRBJ2-3 | many | TRBV6-2/TRBV6-3 | TGTGCCAGCAGGATAGCGGCGAGAATAGATACGCAGTATTTT | CASRIAARIDTQYF
. | TRBJ2-1 | few | TRBV29-1 | TGCAGCGTGCCAGTTGTAGGATTAGTCGATGAGCAGTTCTTC | CSVPVVGLVDEQFF
. | TRBJ2-7 | few | TRBV18 | TGTGCCAGCTCACCTTTGGGACTGATCTACGAGCAGTACTTC | CASSPLGLIYEQYF
. | TRBJ2-1 | many | TRBV12-3/TRBV12-4 | TGTGCCAGCAGTTCTGGCCGCTCCTACAATGAGCAGTTCTTC | CASSSGRSYNEQFF
. | TRBJ1-4 | many | TRBV6-1 | TGTGCCAGCAGGCAGACAGTCAATAATGAAAAACTGTTTTTT | CASRQTVNNEKLFF